This is a list of T cell receptor beta chains from one sample in a study of blood T cell repertoires in COVID-19. Repertoires were generated with immunoSEQ multiplex PCR, while TCRdb's copy carries only in-frame clones and drops some. In the table there are roughly 150,000 clones, around 81% of which are singletons. Sequences were obtained from PBMCs or T cells enriched from blood (not recorded which). The receptors were sampled from a man aged 35 to 55 who had recovered from COVID-19. Each CDR3 is given with its conserved first and last residue. The D gene is left open where the match is weak. Clone size is shown for a subset of rows, as once, few, many or a class of expanded clone.

v_call: TRBV7-7; clone_size: few; cdr3_length: 14; d_call: -; j_call: TRBJ2-3; cdr3_aa: CASSPGSYTDTQYF; cdr3_nt: TGTGCCAGCAGCCCCGGTAGTTACACAGATACGCAGTATTTT
v_call: TRBV6-4; clone_size: -; cdr3_length: 14; d_call: -; j_call: TRBJ1-6; cdr3_aa: CASSEAGWYSPLHF; cdr3_nt: TGTGCCAGCAGTGAGGCAGGGTGGTATTCACCCCTCCACTTT
v_call: TRBV4-1; clone_size: few; cdr3_length: 18; d_call: TRBD1; j_call: TRBJ1-1; cdr3_aa: CASSQTGGVLFWNTEAFF; cdr3_nt: TGCGCCAGCAGCCAAACAGGGGGCGTTTTGTTTTGGAACACTGAAGCTTTCTTT
v_call: TRBV5-1; clone_size: -; cdr3_length: 18; d_call: TRBD2; j_call: TRBJ2-3; cdr3_aa: CASSLIPGAGGRTDTQYF; cdr3_nt: TGCGCCAGCAGCTTGATCCCTGGGGCGGGGGGACGCACAGATACGCAGTATTTT
v_call: TRBV20-1; clone_size: -; cdr3_length: 15; d_call: -; j_call: TRBJ1-1; cdr3_aa: CSAIDAGREGTEAFF; cdr3_nt: TGCAGTGCTATTGACGCCGGGAGGGAGGGCACTGAAGCTTTCTTT
v_call: TRBV19; clone_size: -; cdr3_length: 14; d_call: -; j_call: TRBJ1-1; cdr3_aa: CASSIKQTNTEAFF; cdr3_nt: TGTGCCAGTAGTATTAAACAGACGAACACTGAAGCTTTCTTT
v_call: TRBV5-6; clone_size: few; cdr3_length: 15; d_call: TRBD1; j_call: TRBJ1-1; cdr3_aa: CASSLVNEGTGKAFF; cdr3_nt: TGTGCCAGCAGCTTGGTGAATGAGGGGACAGGGAAAGCTTTCTTT
v_call: TRBV5-1; clone_size: -; cdr3_length: 14; d_call: -; j_call: TRBJ2-1; cdr3_aa: CASSFRGLRDEQFF; cdr3_nt: TGCGCCAGCAGCTTTCGGGGGTTAAGGGATGAGCAGTTCTTC
v_call: TRBV5-4; clone_size: -; cdr3_length: 16; d_call: TRBD2; j_call: TRBJ2-1; cdr3_aa: CASSPGGTLRGDEQFF; cdr3_nt: TGTGCCAGCAGCCCGGGAGGGACTCTTCGTGGGGATGAGCAGTTCTTC
v_call: TRBV2; clone_size: -; cdr3_length: 15; d_call: TRBD2; j_call: TRBJ2-7; cdr3_aa: CASTGTRDYSYEQYF; cdr3_nt: TGTGCCAGCACTGGAACGCGGGACTACTCCTACGAGCAGTACTTC
v_call: TRBV19; clone_size: -; cdr3_length: 16; d_call: TRBD1; j_call: TRBJ1-2; cdr3_aa: CASSERTGGAAYGYTF; cdr3_nt: TGTGCCAGTAGTGAACGGACAGGGGGCGCCGCCTATGGCTACACCTTC
v_call: TRBV7-9; clone_size: -; cdr3_length: 14; d_call: TRBD1; j_call: TRBJ1-2; cdr3_aa: CASSPTGTGYGYTF; cdr3_nt: TGTGCCAGCAGCCCAACCGGGACAGGATATGGCTACACCTTC
v_call: TRBV7-9; clone_size: -; cdr3_length: 14; d_call: -; j_call: TRBJ1-4; cdr3_aa: CASSYGLSNEKLFF; cdr3_nt: TGTGCCAGCAGCTATGGACTGTCTAATGAAAAACTGTTTTTT
v_call: TRBV10-2; clone_size: -; cdr3_length: 14; d_call: -; j_call: TRBJ1-1; cdr3_aa: CASSELVENTEAFF; cdr3_nt: TGCGCCAGCAGTGAGTTGGTAGAGAACACTGAAGCTTTCTTT
v_call: TRBV19; clone_size: -; cdr3_length: 14; d_call: -; j_call: TRBJ1-1; cdr3_aa: CASSIPTLNTEAFF; cdr3_nt: TGTGCCAGTAGTATACCCACTTTGAACACTGAAGCTTTCTTT
v_call: TRBV5-6; clone_size: -; cdr3_length: 13; d_call: -; j_call: TRBJ1-5; cdr3_aa: CASSLGQGGPQHF; cdr3_nt: TGTGCCAGCAGCTTGGGTCAGGGAGGGCCCCAGCATTTT
v_call: TRBV7-9; clone_size: few; cdr3_length: 16; d_call: TRBD1; j_call: TRBJ1-6; cdr3_aa: CASSLTGTEGRAPLHF; cdr3_nt: TGTGCCAGCAGCTTGACCGGGACAGAGGGAAGGGCACCCCTCCACTTT
v_call: TRBV7-3; clone_size: -; cdr3_length: 12; d_call: -; j_call: TRBJ2-2; cdr3_aa: CASSEQPGELFF; cdr3_nt: TGTGCCAGCAGCGAGCAACCCGGGGAGCTGTTTTTT
v_call: TRBV6-5; clone_size: -; cdr3_length: 15; d_call: -; j_call: TRBJ2-7; cdr3_aa: CASSYGGVSSYEQYF; cdr3_nt: TGTGCCAGCAGTTACGGCGGGGTAAGCTCCTACGAGCAGTACTTC
v_call: TRBV7-9; clone_size: -; cdr3_length: 13; d_call: TRBD1; j_call: TRBJ1-2; cdr3_aa: CASTLSGQTSYTF; cdr3_nt: TGTGCCAGCACCCTATCGGGACAGACCAGCTACACCTTC